This entry describes one T cell receptor beta chain. Its antigen is as yet unknown. Germline loops: CDR1 MDHEN, CDR2 SYDVKM. The ends were cut back, 4 bases at V and 2 bases at J, with 14 bases in the middle. This CDR3 has 16 residues. The data derive from a study of cytomegalovirus exposure and HLA in healthy donors. Study-wide results and limits: In a later analysis, V- and J-gene trimming of beta chains associated with a DCLRE1C missense variant, replicated independently. Based on reports, TCR beta sequences accurately predicted HLA-A and HLA-B alleles for most subjects.

The PCR was carried out with 60 Vbeta primers and 13 Jbeta primers. Sequenced by immunoSEQ multiplex PCR; TCRdb stores in-frame clones only, minus some. The sample holds approximately 170,000 clones; around 83% are singletons and the top ten take roughly 4%. Sequences were obtained from PBMCs. The chain carries TRBV28 and TRBJ2-2, with a weak D call TRBD1 (6 bases). This clonotype originated in a man aged 50 or older in good health and CMV-seropositive. CDR3 protein: CASSWGPGTNTGELFF. The DNA of the CDR3 is TGTGCCAGCAGTTGGGGCCCCGGGACAAACACCGGGGAGCTGTTTTTT.